This T cell receptor (beta chain) was observed in a study of CD8 T cells in cerebrospinal fluid in Alzheimer's disease. Study results and caveats: Healthy subjects less often had a clone of at least 3% than Alzheimer's patients.

Profiling of CSF cells used 10X single-cell V(D)J plus 5' expression. No DNA is given; TCRdb re-called the 10x single-cell sequencing reads and lists each CDR3 protein once. This repertoire includes some 1,500 distinct CDR3 sequences. By frequency, this clonotype is medium-sized (0.01 to 0.1%). Its antigen is currently unknown. Germline V gene sequence: CDR1 MNHEY, CDR2 SVGAGI. The CDR3 covers 14 residues. The chain couples TRBV6-5 to TRBJ1-2. This clonotype was sampled from a human donor in good health. Input material: cerebrospinal fluid. This CDR3 is CASSYSTQTYGYTF.